This T cell receptor (beta chain) was identified during a study of cytomegalovirus exposure and HLA in healthy donors. In the PCR, 60 Vbeta and 13 Jbeta primers were used. Measured with immunoSEQ multiplex PCR; TCRdb has only the in-frame clones, and not every one. The sample yields under 200,000 clones, roughly 80% seen once. V lost 5 bases and J lost 3; bases outside the gene matches: 11. This CDR3 has 17 residues. Germline CDR1 and CDR2: SGHAT and FQNNGV. This chain joins TRBV11-2 and TRBJ2-3, with TRBD1 matching 10 bases. The TCR was taken from a male donor in good health and CMV-seropositive. The sample consisted of PBMCs. The CDR3 DNA is TGTGCCAGCAGCAACCAGGGACAGGGGTATAGGACAGATACGCAGTATTTT. Amino acid sequence: CASSNQGQGYRTDTQYF.